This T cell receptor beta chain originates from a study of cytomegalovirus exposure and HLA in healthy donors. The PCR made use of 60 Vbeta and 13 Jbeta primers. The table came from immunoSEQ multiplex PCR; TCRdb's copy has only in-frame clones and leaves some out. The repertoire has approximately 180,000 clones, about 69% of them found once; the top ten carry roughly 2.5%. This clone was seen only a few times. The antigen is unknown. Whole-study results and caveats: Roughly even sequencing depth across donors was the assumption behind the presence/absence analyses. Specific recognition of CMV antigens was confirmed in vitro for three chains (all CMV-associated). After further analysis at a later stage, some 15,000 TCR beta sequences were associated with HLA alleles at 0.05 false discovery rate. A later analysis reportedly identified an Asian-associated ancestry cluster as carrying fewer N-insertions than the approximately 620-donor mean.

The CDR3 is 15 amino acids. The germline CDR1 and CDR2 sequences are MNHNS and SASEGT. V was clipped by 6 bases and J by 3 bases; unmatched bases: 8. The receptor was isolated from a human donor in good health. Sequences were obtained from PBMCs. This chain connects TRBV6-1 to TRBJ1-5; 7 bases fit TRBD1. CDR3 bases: TGTGCCAGCAGATCGCGGGACAGCAACAATCAGCCCCAGCATTTT. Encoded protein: CASRSRDSNNQPQHF.